These 3 T cell receptor beta chains were sequenced from one sample in a study of neurological immune-mediated disorders. TCRdb re-analysed the 5' RACE reads in MiXCR, keeping a single row per CDR3 protein. Seen here are fewer than 30,000 distinct CDR3 sequences, under 8.5% observed once, and the top ten hold about 4.3%. Sequences were obtained from PBMCs. The receptors were gathered from a woman in her 40s in good health.

The gene calls are TRBV5-1 and TRBJ1-2, with a tentative D call TRBD1 (5 bases). The V gene lost 0 bases and the J gene lost 7 bases, with 16 bases spanning the gap. The CDR3 loop spans 15 amino acids. CDR1 SGHRS and CDR2 YFSETQ come from the germline V gene. The CDR3 loop is CASSLDSGVGSGYTF. The CDR3 DNA is TGCGCCAGCAGCTTGGATTCGGGGGTAGGGTCTGGCTACACCTTC.

This clonotype was counted ten times or more. V gene TRBV20-1 combines with J gene TRBJ2-5, with TRBD2 identical over 10 bases. CDR3 size: 14 residues. Trimming removed 5 bases from V and 3 bases from J; junction bases left unmatched: 6. Germline-derived CDR1 and CDR2 are DFQATT and SNEGSKA (reference sequence). The DNA for the CDR3 is TGCAGTGCTCCACGGCTAGCGGGAGAAGAGACCCAGTACTTC. It is translated as CSAPRLAGEETQYF.

The sample holds many counts of this clonotype. V usage is TRBV29-1 and J usage is TRBJ2-5; D is ambiguous. The CDR3 extends over 12 amino acids. CDR1 and CDR2 (germline): SQVTM, ANQGSEA. Between the trimmed V and J ends, which lost 4 bases and 1 base, there was a span of 7 bases. As DNA, the CDR3 is TGCAGCGTTGTTAGGAGCCAAGAGACCCAGTACTTC. Amino acids: CSVVRSQETQYF.